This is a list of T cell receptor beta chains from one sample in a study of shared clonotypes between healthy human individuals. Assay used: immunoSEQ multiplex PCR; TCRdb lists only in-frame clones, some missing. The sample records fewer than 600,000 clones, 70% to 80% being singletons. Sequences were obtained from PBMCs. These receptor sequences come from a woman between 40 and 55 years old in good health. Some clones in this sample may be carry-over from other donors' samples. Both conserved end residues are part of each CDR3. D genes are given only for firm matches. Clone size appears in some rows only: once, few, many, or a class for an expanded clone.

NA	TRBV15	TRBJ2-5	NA	TGTGCCACCAGCAGGGGACCTAACCAAGAGACCCAGTACTTC	CATSRGPNQETQYF
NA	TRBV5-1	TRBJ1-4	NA	TGCGCCAGCAGACAGGACACCGAAAAACTGTTTTTT	CASRQDTEKLFF
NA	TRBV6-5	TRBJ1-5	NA	TGTGCCAGCAGGCGGACGGGTCGCAATCAGCCCCAGCATTTT	CASRRTGRNQPQHF
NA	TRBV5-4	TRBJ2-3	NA	TGTGCCAGCAGCTTACCGGGAACCCCAGATACGCAGTATTTT	CASSLPGTPDTQYF
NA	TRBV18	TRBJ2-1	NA	TGTGCCAGCTCACCCCCGTCAGGCGGCTCCTACAATGAGCAGTTCTTC	CASSPPSGGSYNEQFF
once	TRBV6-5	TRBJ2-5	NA	TGTGCCAGCAGCGGGGGGCCCAGGGAGACCCAGTACTTC	CASSGGPRETQYF
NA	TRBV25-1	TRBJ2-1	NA	TGTGCCAGCAAGGGGCAGGCCTACAATGAGCAGTTCTTC	CASKGQAYNEQFF
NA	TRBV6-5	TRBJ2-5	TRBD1	TGTGCCAGCAGTTACTATAAGACGGGACAGCAGCAGTACTTC	CASSYYKTGQQQYF
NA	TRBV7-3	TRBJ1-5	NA	TGTGCCAGCGCCCTGACGGGCAATCAGCCCCAGCATTTT	CASALTGNQPQHF
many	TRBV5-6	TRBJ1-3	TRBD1	TGTGCCAGCAGCGAGGGACAGCCTCTCTCTGGAAACACCATATATTTT	CASSEGQPLSGNTIYF
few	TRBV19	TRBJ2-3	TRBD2	TGTGCCAGTAAACTAGCGGGAGGAGGGGATACGCAGTATTTT	CASKLAGGGDTQYF
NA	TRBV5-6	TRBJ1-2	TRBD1	TGTGCCAGCAGCTTGGCCGGGACAGACTATGGCTACACCTTC	CASSLAGTDYGYTF
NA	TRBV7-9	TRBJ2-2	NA	TGTGCCAGCAGCTTATTGGCTCGAACCGGGGAGCTGTTTTTT	CASSLLARTGELFF
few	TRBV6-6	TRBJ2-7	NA	TGTGCCAGCAGTGCCTCCTACGAGCAGTACTTC	CASSASYEQYF
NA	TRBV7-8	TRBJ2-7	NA	TGTGCCAGCAGCTTAGTTGGCCCAACAGGGGAGCAGTACTTC	CASSLVGPTGEQYF
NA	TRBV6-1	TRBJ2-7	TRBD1	TGTGCCAGCAAGGACAGGGTTCTCACCGAGCAGTACTTC	CASKDRVLTEQYF
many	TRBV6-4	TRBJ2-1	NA	TGTGCCAGCAGTGAAGCGGCCTACAATGAGCAGTTCTTC	CASSEAAYNEQFF
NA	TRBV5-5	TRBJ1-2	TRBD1	TGTGCCAGCAGCTTGGAGGCAGGGGGGTACTATGGCTACACCTTC	CASSLEAGGYYGYTF
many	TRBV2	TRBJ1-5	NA	TGTGCCAGCAGTAGGACAGTTAGCAATCAGCCCCAGCATTTT	CASSRTVSNQPQHF
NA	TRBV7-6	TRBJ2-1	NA	TGTGCCAGCAGCTCTCACGAGGGGCTAGCTTACAATGAGCAGTTCTTC	CASSSHEGLAYNEQFF
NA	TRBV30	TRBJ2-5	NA	TGTGCCTGGAGCCTCGGAGGGAGCCAAGAGACCCAGTACTTC	CAWSLGGSQETQYF
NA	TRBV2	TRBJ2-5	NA	TGTGCCAGCAGTGATGTCGAGACCCAGTACTTC	CASSDVETQYF
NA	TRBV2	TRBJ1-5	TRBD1	TGTGCCAGCAGGCAGGGGGCCGGCCAGCCCCAGCATTTT	CASRQGAGQPQHF
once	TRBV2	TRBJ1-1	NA	TGTGCCAGCAGCGAGGGCCCCTACACTGAAGCTTTCTTT	CASSEGPYTEAFF
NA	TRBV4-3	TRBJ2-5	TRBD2	TGCGCCAGCAGCCAGGGACTAGGGGAGACCCAGTACTTC	CASSQGLGETQYF
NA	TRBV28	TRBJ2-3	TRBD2	TGTGCCAGCAGTTTGTCGTGGTCTAGCGGAAACGTCGCAGATACGCAGTATTTT	CASSLSWSSGNVADTQYF
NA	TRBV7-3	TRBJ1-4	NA	TGTGCCAGCAGCGGGACCGGGGGCGAAAAACTGTTTTTT	CASSGTGGEKLFF
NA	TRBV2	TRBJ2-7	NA	TGTGCCAGCAGTGGACCGGACAGCTCCTACGAGCAGTACTTC	CASSGPDSSYEQYF
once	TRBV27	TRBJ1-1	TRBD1	TGTGCCAGCAGTTCTGTCTCGGACAGGCATGAAGCTTTCTTT	CASSSVSDRHEAFF
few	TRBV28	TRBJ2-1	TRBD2	TGTGCCAGCAGTAGGACTAGCTCCTACAATGAGCAGTTCTTC	CASSRTSSYNEQFF
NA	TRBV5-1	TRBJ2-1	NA	TGCGCCAGCAGCTTGACAGCGGGACCCCAGGGGGATGAGCAGTTCTTC	CASSLTAGPQGDEQFF
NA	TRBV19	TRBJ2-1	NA	TGTGCCAGTAGTATAGATGGGGAGATCATGTTCTTC	CASSIDGEIMFF
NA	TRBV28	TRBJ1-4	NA	TGTGCCAGCAGTGGACAGTGGCATGAAAAACTGTTTTTT	CASSGQWHEKLFF
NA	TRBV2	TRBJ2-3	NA	TGTGCCAGCAGTGAGCTAGAAGGGGCAGATACGCAGTATTTT	CASSELEGADTQYF
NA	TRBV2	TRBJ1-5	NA	TGTGCCAGCAGTGTGGGAAGGGGGCAGCCCCAGCATTTT	CASSVGRGQPQHF
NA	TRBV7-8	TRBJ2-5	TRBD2	TGTGCCAGCAGCCACTTAGCAGGACTAGGTGCCCCTATCGGTCAAGAGACCCAGTACTTC	CASSHLAGLGAPIGQETQYF
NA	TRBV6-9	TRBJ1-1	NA	TGTGCCAGCAGGTTGGGAGTAATCATGAACACTGAAGCTTTCTTT	CASRLGVIMNTEAFF
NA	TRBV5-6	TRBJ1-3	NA	TGTGCCAGCAGCTTGCAATTTCCCTCCGACTACTCTGGAAACACCATATATTTT	CASSLQFPSDYSGNTIYF
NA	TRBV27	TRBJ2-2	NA	TGTGCCAGCAGTCCCCCCTACACCGGGGAGCTGTTTTTT	CASSPPYTGELFF
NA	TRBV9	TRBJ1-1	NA	TGTGCCAGCAGCGTAACGGGACAAAACACTGAAGCTTTCTTT	CASSVTGQNTEAFF
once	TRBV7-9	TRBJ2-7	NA	TGTGCCAGCAGCGAAACTACGTTTAAGGACGAGCAGTACTTC	CASSETTFKDEQYF
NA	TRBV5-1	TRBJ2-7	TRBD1	TGCGCCAGCAGCTCGACAGGGGGCATGGCGTACGAGCAGTACTTC	CASSSTGGMAYEQYF
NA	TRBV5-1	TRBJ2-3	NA	TGCGCCAGCTCCATCACAAGCCGGGACACAGATACGCAGTATTTT	CASSITSRDTDTQYF